Listed below are T cell receptor beta chains from one sample, sequenced in a study of blood T cell repertoires in COVID-19. Some clones are missing from TCRdb's copy, which holds only in-frame ones; the method was immunoSEQ multiplex PCR. This table has about 100,000 clones, roughly 80% appearing once. What was sequenced was peripheral blood. The source is a woman aged 70 to 79 with acute or convalescent COVID-19. The conserved cysteine and the conserved F or W are not part of the CDR3 here.

>TRBV19|TRBJ2-2
ATETRQGGTGELF
>TRBV5-5|TRBJ1-1
ASSLLAGLNTEAF
>TRBV5-1|TRBJ1-2
ASRRTGTDYGYT
>TRBV11-3|TRBJ2-3
ASSLGESTDTQY
>TRBV9|TRBJ2-7
ASSVETSGAHYEQY
>TRBV18|TRBJ1-2
ASSPGTDYGYT
>TRBV7-2|TRBJ1-2
ASSLEFWERGYT
>TRBV6-5|TRBJ1-4
ASSRRGIGEKLF
>TRBV2|TRBJ1-1
ASSQGAKNTEAF
>TRBV10-3|TRBJ1-5
AISEGGNQPQH
>TRBV24-1|TRBJ1-1
ATRASRTENTEAF
>TRBV24-1|TRBJ2-1
ARRGYNEQF
>TRBV15|TRBJ1-1
ATRRDRTNTEAF
>TRBV5-1|TRBJ1-2
ASSQSTTGGYT
>TRBV3-1/TRBV3-2|TRBJ1-3
ASSPDRGPGNTIY